This TCR beta chain comes out of a study of T-cell memory formation after mild COVID-19. Note on this clonotype: Antigen specificity is unknown.

The study's findings and limits: Largely, contracting CD4+ clones fell within CM and EM, and contracting CD8+ clones within EMRA.

TCR alpha and TCR beta cDNA libraries carrying sample barcodes and UMIs came from 5'RACE with constant-segment primers. One entry per CDR3 protein results from TCRdb running MiXCR on the 5' RACE reads. The profile shows 450,000 or so distinct CDR3 sequences, approximately 25% of them singletons. This CDR3 has 17 residues. Unmatched junction bases numbered 17, after V lost 4 bases and J lost 8 bases. Germline CDR1 SGHRS, CDR2 YFSETQ. This sequence originates from an adult woman who had mild COVID-19 (a few samples of this study predate the infection). Cell type and time point are not known. Sample: PBMCs or a T cell subset sorted from them (not recorded which). The rearrangement links TRBV5-1 to TRBJ2-1; 8 nucleotides agree with TRBD2. This CDR3 reads CASSLGKWERESDEQFF. The CDR3 coding sequence is TGCGCCAGCAGCCTGGGGAAGTGGGAGCGGGAGTCCGATGAGCAGTTCTTC.